Each of the 21 T cell receptor beta chains below was sequenced from the same sample in a study of early T cells in non-severe SARS-CoV-2 infection. Via MiXCR, TCRdb re-called the 5' RACE reads, giving one row per CDR3 protein. The data show more than 60,000 distinct CDR3 sequences, with over 10% seen just once and about 8.5% held by the top ten. The sample comprised whole blood. The receptors originated from an adult who was a healthcare worker with PCR-confirmed SARS-CoV-2 infection or an uninfected control (not recorded which).

There are a few counts of this clonotype. V is TRBV28 and J is TRBJ2-7, with a tentative D call TRBD1 (5 bases). The CDR3 is 14 amino acids. V lost 4 bases and J 6 bases, leaving 16 bases between the germline ends. CDR1 and CDR2 from the germline V gene are MDHEN and SYDVKM. The CDR3 region has the DNA TGTGCCAGCAGTTCACAGGCAAACCTATTCGAGCAGTACTTC. Its translation: CASSSQANLFEQYF.

The chain uses TRBV9 and TRBJ2-3; 9 bases match TRBD2. CDR3 length: 16 amino acids. Germline-derived CDR1 and CDR2 are SGDLS and YYNGEE. The junction had 6 bases not matched to a gene; V was cut back by 0 bases and J by 4 bases. CDR3 residues: CASSVEPSGISDTQYF. CDR3 nucleotide sequence: TGTGCCAGCAGCGTAGAGCCTAGCGGGATATCAGATACGCAGTATTTT. Full variable domain (remainder filled in from reference TRBV9 and TRBJ2-3): DSGVTQTPKHLITATGQRVTLRCSPRSGDLSVYWYQQSLDQGLQFLIQYYNGEERAKGNILERFSAQQFPDLHSELNLSSLELGDSALYFCASSVEPSGISDTQYFGPGTRLTVL.

This clonotype was recorded at least ten times. This sequence joins TRBV5-6 and TRBJ1-6; the D gene is possibly TRBD1 (6 bases). V lost 0 bases to trimming and J lost 9 bases, with 10 bases between them. From germline, CDR1 is SGHDT and CDR2 YYEEEE. The CDR3 is made up of 14 amino acids. This CDR3 reads CASSLEQGGSPLHF. The CDR3 bases are TGTGCCAGCAGCTTGGAACAGGGCGGTTCACCCCTCCACTTT. Complete variable domain (other parts from reference TRBV5-6 and TRBJ1-6): DAGVTQSPTHLIKTRGQQVTLRCSPKSGHDTVSWYQQALGQGPQFIFQYYEEEERQRGNFPDRFSGHQFPNYSSELNVNALLLGDSALYLCASSLEQGGSPLHFGNGTRLTVT.

This clonotype was counted many times. The chain employs TRBV11-2 and TRBJ2-1; 7 nucleotides align to TRBD2. V lost 5 bases to trimming and J lost 8 bases; unmatched junction nucleotides: 6. Germline V gene lookup returns CDR1 SGHAT and CDR2 FQNNGV. The CDR3 contains 13 residues. In DNA form, the CDR3 reads TGTGCCAGCAGCCCACTAGCGTCGGATGAGCAGTTCTTC. Protein: CASSPLASDEQFF.

V and J are TRBV29-1 and TRBJ2-3, with 8 bases identical to TRBD2. The germline V gene encodes CDR1 SQVTM and CDR2 ANQGSEA. The V segment lost 3 bases and the J segment 1 base; nucleotides outside the gene matches: 6. The CDR3 is made up of 15 amino acids. The chain's CDR3 is CSVDPPAGGTDTQYF. Written as DNA, the CDR3 is TGCAGCGTTGACCCCCCAGCGGGAGGCACAGATACGCAGTATTTT.

This clonotype was recorded at least ten times. This sequence joins TRBV6-4 and TRBJ2-3; the D gene is possibly TRBD2 (5 bases). CDR3 length: 17 amino acids. The V gene's germline CDR1 is MRHNA and CDR2 SNTAGT. Trimming left V 10 bases short and J 2 bases short, with 25 bases between. Written as DNA, the CDR3 is TGTGCCAACCCCGAGGAGGCACCAATCCTTCTCACAGATACGCAGTATTTT. Translation gives CANPEEAPILLTDTQYF.

This clonotype was counted a few times. The V call is TRBV29-1, the J call TRBJ1-6, with D possibly matching TRBD1 (5 bases). CDR1 is SQVTM, CDR2 ANQGSEA, per germline. Between the trimmed V and J ends, which lost 4 bases and 5 bases, there was a span of 9 bases. The CDR3 sequence is 13 residues long. The CDR3 DNA reads as TGCAGCGTTGCTGGGGGGGATAATTCACCCCTCCACTTT. Protein product: CSVAGGDNSPLHF.

In this sample, this clonotype turned up a few times. The rearrangement joins TRBV29-1 to TRBJ2-1; the match to TRBD2 covers 14 bases. V lost 6 bases to trimming and J lost 9 bases; unmatched junction nucleotides: 10. The CDR3 is made up of 15 amino acids. Germline assignment: CDR1 SQVTM and CDR2 ANQGSEA. This chain's CDR3 is CSVTPGLAGVGEQFF. The CDR3 DNA reads TGCAGCGTGACTCCGGGACTAGCGGGAGTGGGTGAGCAGTTCTTC.

A few counts support this clonotype. This chain connects TRBV10-3 to TRBJ2-1; D unresolved. With 7 bases removed from V and 9 bases from J, the gap between germline ends came to 34 bases. This CDR3 is built from 19 residues. CDR1 is ENHRY and CDR2 is SYGVKD in the germline V gene. CDR3 DNA: TGTGCCATCATTTCCTTTTCGGTGGCGGCAAGGAGCTCCGATAGTGAGCAGTTCTTC. This gives the protein CAIISFSVAARSSDSEQFF.

V is TRBV11-2 and J is TRBJ2-3; D may be TRBD1 or TRBD2 (5 bases each). Germline CDR1 SGHAT, CDR2 FQNNGV. V was shortened by 0 bases and J by 2 bases, with 18 bases between the two germline ends. The CDR3 contains 18 residues. CDR3 DNA: TGTGCCAGCAGCTTAGATCTGTCCGGGGCCAGTACCACAGATACGCAGTATTTT. This codes for CASSLDLSGASTTDTQYF.

This clonotype was seen at least ten times. The V gene is TRBV14, the J gene TRBJ2-3; D call uncertain. V dropped 4 bases and J dropped 0 bases, with 5 bases sitting between them. Per the germline V gene, CDR1 is SGHDN and CDR2 is FVKESK. The CDR3 has 13 residues. The CDR3 DNA reads as TGTGCCAGCAGCCGACGGAGCACAGATACGCAGTATTTT. Translated: CASSRRSTDTQYF.

The gene calls are TRBV6-6 and TRBJ2-7; TRBD2 agrees at 10 bases. The germline gives CDR1 MNHNY, CDR2 SVGAGI (reference sequence). Losses at the gene ends were 0 bases for V and 7 bases for J; bases not matched to a gene: 3. CDR3 length: 14 residues. The CDR3 sequence is CASSYSGLAIEQYF. The CDR3 DNA sequence: TGTGCCAGCAGTTACTCGGGACTAGCGATTGAGCAGTACTTC.

The chain couples TRBV6-5 to TRBJ2-5; 7 nucleotides match TRBD2. V shed 7 bases and J 4 bases; nucleotides not matched to a gene: 12. Germline V gene lookup returns CDR1 MNHEY and CDR2 SVGAGI. The CDR3 runs to 15 residues. CDR3 sequence (DNA): TGTGCCAGCACAGGACCCCCTTGGGGGGGAGAGACCCAGTACTTC. It specifies CASTGPPWGGETQYF.

This clonotype was counted a few times. The chain links TRBV29-1 to TRBJ2-3; D remains unclear. The V end lost 7 bases, the J end lost 4 bases, and 9 bases lay between the germline ends. This CDR3 comprises 11 residues. Per the germline V gene, CDR1 is SQVTM and CDR2 is ANQGSEA. The chain's CDR3 is CSGTLSDTQYF. DNA of the CDR3: TGCAGCGGCACACTTTCAGATACGCAGTATTTT.

This clonotype has more than one count but fewer than ten. V usage is TRBV7-2 and J usage is TRBJ2-3, with 10 bases lining up with TRBD2. The CDR3 has 16 amino acids. Germline lookup yields CDR1 SGHTA and CDR2 FQGNSA. After removal of 3 bases from V and 5 bases from J, the junction contained 8 bases not matched to a gene. CDR3 bases: TGTGCCAGCAGCTTTCGGACTAGCGGATCCGGAGATACGCAGTATTTT. It yields the protein CASSFRTSGSGDTQYF.

This clonotype was observed many times. This CDR3 is CASSAGPGFNEKLFF. The CDR3 DNA reads TGTGCCAGCAGCGCCGGTCCAGGGTTTAATGAAAAACTGTTTTTT. The chain employs TRBV7-2 and TRBJ1-4, with a weak D call TRBD1 (5 bases). V lost 5 bases to trimming and J lost 4 bases, with 14 bases between them. Germline CDR1 reads SGHTA; CDR2 reads FQGNSA. This CDR3 contains 15 residues.

This rearrangement joins TRBV20-1 to TRBJ2-4; TRBD1 or TRBD2 may be the D gene (5 bases each). V dropped 7 bases and J dropped 7 bases, with 23 bases sitting between them. The CDR3 has 15 residues. The germline CDR1 and CDR2 sequences are DFQATT and SNEGSKA (reference sequence). This CDR3 is CSVADKRHPGNIQYF. The CDR3 DNA follows: TGCAGTGTTGCGGACAAGCGCCACCCGGGGAACATTCAGTACTTC.

The sample holds a few counts of this clonotype. The genes are TRBV7-3 and TRBJ1-6; no clear D gene. This CDR3 contains 13 residues. Deletions cut 3 bases from V and 7 bases from J, with 7 bases between. Germline CDR1 SGHTA, CDR2 FQGTGA. As DNA, the CDR3 is TGTGCCAGCAGCTTTCGAACCAATTCACCCCTCCACTTT. Encoded protein: CASSFRTNSPLHF.

The chain recombines TRBV2 with TRBJ1-5; 9 nucleotides match TRBD1. This CDR3 is 15 amino acids long. Trimming at V came to 6 bases and at J to 5 bases, leaving 8 bases not matched to a gene. Germline V lookup: CDR1 SNHLY, CDR2 FYNNEI. In nucleotides, the CDR3 is TGTGCCAGCAGATGGGGACAGGGTATGTATCAGCCCCAGCATTTT. As protein: CASRWGQGMYQPQHF.

A single count supports this clonotype. CDR3 residues: CSVIPPGDSGNTIYF. The CDR3 DNA reads TGCAGCGTCATACCCCCGGGGGACTCTGGAAACACCATATATTTT. The chain has TRBV29-1 and TRBJ1-3, with a weak D call TRBD1 (5 bases). Germline loops: CDR1 SQVTM, CDR2 ANQGSEA. Trimming stripped 6 bases from V and 0 bases from J, with 15 bases between. The CDR3 has 15 amino acids.

In this sample, this clonotype turned up a few times. The chain couples TRBV5-1 to TRBJ2-7; D is undetermined. Germline lookup yields CDR1 SGHRS and CDR2 YFSETQ. V gave up 2 bases and J gave up 0 bases, with 0 bases separating them. The length of the CDR3 is 11 residues. The CDR3 DNA follows: TGCGCCAGCAGCTTCTCCTACGAGCAGTACTTC. This codes for CASSFSYEQYF.